This TCR beta chain comes out of a study of identical twins. TCRdb re-analysed the 5' RACE reads in MiXCR, keeping a single row per CDR3 protein. The data contain 350,000 to 450,000 distinct CDR3 sequences, 18% of them seen just once; the ten biggest clones take up around 10%. The V and J ends lost 3 bases and 0 bases respectively, with 12 bases between them. In germline, CDR1 is DFQATT, CDR2 SNEGSKA (reference sequence). This CDR3 spans 15 amino acids. This clonotype appeared many times. The chain has TRBV20-1 and TRBJ2-4; perhaps TRBD1 as D (5 bases). Sequenced sample: naive T cells sorted from blood. This TCR was sampled from a man in his fifties or sixties in good health. The CDR3 nucleotides read TGCAGTGCTAGGCAACAGGAACTAGCCAAAAACATTCAGTACTTC. Translated, it gives CSARQQELAKNIQYF.